Below, 30 T cell receptor beta chains from the same sample are listed, as sequenced in a study of identical twins. Each CDR3 protein is one row after TCRdb ran MiXCR on the 5' RACE reads. The table lists 410,000 or so distinct CDR3 sequences, about 18% of them singletons. Material: naive T cells sorted from blood. These receptors were obtained from a man aged 50-60 years in good health.

This clonotype was counted between two and nine times. This rearrangement joins TRBV7-6 to TRBJ2-3; D ambiguous. Per germline, CDR1 SGHVS and CDR2 FNYEAQ. V was clipped by 3 bases and J by 0 bases, with 16 bases between them. The CDR3 covers 17 residues. CDR3 sequence reads: CASSFALDGSSTDTQYF. CDR3 coding DNA: TGTGCCAGCAGCTTCGCACTCGACGGATCTAGCACAGATACGCAGTATTTT.

This clonotype was picked up many times. The chain combines TRBV28 with TRBJ1-2, with TRBD1 identical over 8 bases. J was trimmed by 7 bases and V by 5 bases; bases with no gene match: 9. In germline, CDR1 is MDHEN, CDR2 SYDVKM. The CDR3 contains 14 residues. In DNA, the CDR3 is TGTGCCAGCAGTACAAGCCAGGGGGCGCGTGGCTACACCTTC. The encoded protein is CASSTSQGARGYTF.

This clonotype was detected a few times. The rearrangement uses TRBV29-1 and TRBJ2-3, with 7 bases identical to TRBD2. The germline V gene has CDR1 SQVTM and CDR2 ANQGSEA. V trimming: 3 bases; J trimming: 4 bases; junction bases outside the gene matches: 10. The CDR3 totals 15 residues. CDR3 nucleotide sequence: TGCAGCGTTGAGTCGGCGGGAGCTCGGGCAGATACGCAGTATTTT. It codes for CSVESAGARADTQYF.

For this clonotype: A read error may explain this, as a much larger clone is one base away. The V and J genes are TRBV27 and TRBJ1-1; a possible D gene is TRBD1 (5 bases). Germline V gene lookup returns CDR1 MNHEY and CDR2 SMNVEV (reference sequence). This CDR3 is 13 amino acids long. CDR3 protein: CASISWGNTEASF. In DNA, the CDR3 is TGTGCCAGCATCTCTTGGGGGAACACTGAAGCTTCCTTT.

This clonotype was seen at least ten times. The rearrangement links TRBV7-2 to TRBJ2-5; 8 bases align to TRBD1. V shed 7 bases and J 3 bases; nucleotides not matched to a gene: 10. The CDR3 is made up of 15 amino acids. Germline CDR1 SGHTA, CDR2 FQGNSA. This CDR3 reads CASTRQGLDKETQYF. CDR3 coding DNA: TGTGCCAGCACCCGACAGGGGCTCGATAAAGAGACCCAGTACTTC.

The J gene is TRBJ1-2, the V gene TRBV5-6; D gene unclear. The germline V and J ends were trimmed by 4 bases and 7 bases, with 14 bases remaining between them. Germline CDR1 SGHDT, CDR2 YYEEEE. This CDR3 is 13 amino acids long. Here the CDR3 reads CASSPRRDTGYTF. DNA for the CDR3: TGTGCCAGCAGCCCGCGGCGGGATACTGGCTACACCTTC.

This clonotype has ten or more counts. The V and J genes are TRBV4-3 and TRBJ2-1; 11 bases match TRBD2. Per germline, CDR1 LGHNA and CDR2 YSLEER. CDR3 length: 18 residues. V shed 1 base and J 5 bases; nucleotides not matched to a gene: 10. CDR3 bases: TGCGCCAGCAGCCAAGCCCCTCCGACTAGCGGGACTAACAATGAGCAGTTCTTC. As protein: CASSQAPPTSGTNNEQFF.

This clonotype was seen more than once but under ten times. The CDR3 DNA reads as TGTGCCAGCAGTGCCTCTAGCAAAAACATTCAGTACTTC. It translates to CASSASSKNIQYF. The V and J genes are TRBV6-6 and TRBJ2-4; no firm D call. Trimming shortened V by 5 bases and J by 3 bases, and 8 bases separated the two germline ends. The CDR3 spans 13 residues. CDR1 MNHNY and CDR2 SVGAGI come from the germline V gene (reference sequence).

The gene calls are TRBV12-3 or TRBV12-4 and TRBJ2-5; 8 bases fit TRBD2. This CDR3 is built from 14 residues. Trimming cost V 6 bases and J 2 bases; bases outside gene matches: 5. CDR3 nucleotides: TGTGCCAGCAGCCCGACTAGCGTACAAGAGACCCAGTACTTC. Its translation: CASSPTSVQETQYF.

V usage is TRBV9 and J usage is TRBJ2-1, with a possible D match to TRBD1 (5 bases). With 7 bases removed from V and 0 bases from J, the gap between germline ends came to 20 bases. This CDR3 comprises 17 residues. CDR1 is SGDLS, CDR2 YYNGEE, per germline. CDR3 amino acids: CASAGYQPSSSYNEQFF. The CDR3 DNA follows: TGTGCCAGCGCAGGGTACCAGCCTTCGAGCTCCTACAATGAGCAGTTCTTC.

This rearrangement joins TRBV6-1 to TRBJ2-1; possibly TRBD1 or TRBD2 for D (6 bases each). V was trimmed by 7 bases and J by 5 bases, leaving 15 bases between them. Per germline, CDR1 MNHNS and CDR2 SASEGT. The CDR3 consists of 14 residues. CDR3 protein: CASTTGATNNEQFF. CDR3 coding DNA: TGTGCCAGCACGACGGGGGCTACCAACAATGAGCAGTTCTTC.

The chain employs TRBV12-3 or TRBV12-4 and TRBJ2-2; 10 bases fit TRBD1. The junction had 11 bases not matched to a gene; V was cut back by 6 bases and J by 1 base. The CDR3 spans 18 residues. The CDR3 sequence: CASSVVGQGLRNTGELFF. In DNA, the CDR3 is TGTGCCAGCAGCGTAGTGGGACAGGGGTTGAGGAACACCGGGGAGCTGTTTTTT.

This clonotype appeared many times. The chain uses TRBV5-1 and TRBJ1-1; TRBD1 might be the D (6 bases). This CDR3 has 15 amino acids. Per the germline V gene, CDR1 is SGHRS and CDR2 is YFSETQ. V lost 0 bases and J lost 6, with 15 bases in between. The CDR3 DNA reads TGCGCCAGCAGCTTGGGTCTAGACAGGAGTTCTGAAGCTTTCTTT. This codes for CASSLGLDRSSEAFF.

The CDR3 sequence: CASSLFHPSDVLTF. Written as DNA, the CDR3 is TGTGCCAGCAGCTTATTCCACCCAAGCGACGTCCTGACTTTC. The gene calls are TRBV7-9 and TRBJ2-6; D is ambiguous. Trimming took off 2 bases at V and 11 bases at J, with 13 bases between the two ends. This CDR3 region has 14 residues. Germline loops: CDR1 SEHNR, CDR2 FQNEAQ (reference sequence). Complete variable domain (other parts from reference TRBV7-9 and TRBJ2-6): DTGVSQNPRHKITKRGQNVTFRCDPISEHNRLYWYRQTLGQGPEFLTYFQNEAQLEKSRLLSDRFSAERPKGSFSTLEIQRTEQGDSAMYLCASSLFHPSDVLTFGAGSRLTVL.

This clonotype was observed a handful of times. The J gene is TRBJ2-7, the V gene TRBV4-1; 10 bases match TRBD2. The CDR3 length is 16 residues. The V gene's germline CDR1 is MGHRA and CDR2 YSYEKL. Trimming removed 3 bases from V and 1 base from J; junction bases left unmatched: 6. In nucleotides, the CDR3 is TGCGCCAGCAGCCACCTACTAGCGGGGATTTCCTACGAGCAGTACTTC. This codes for CASSHLLAGISYEQYF.

This clonotype was detected ten times or more. The V gene is TRBV13, the J gene TRBJ1-6; no firm D call. The length of the CDR3 is 16 residues. CDR1 and CDR2 (germline): PRHDT, FYEKMQ (reference sequence). Trimming pared 5 bases from V and 4 bases from J, leaving 15 bases between. This chain's CDR3 is CASSPSGDEYNSPLHF. CDR3 bases: TGTGCCAGCAGCCCTTCGGGTGATGAGTATAATTCACCCCTCCACTTT. The whole variable domain, filled in from reference TRBV13 and TRBJ1-6, reads AAGVIQSPRHLIKEKRETATLKCYPIPRHDTVYWYQQGPGQDPQFLISFYEKMQSDKGSIPDRFSAQQFSDYHSELNMSSLELGDSALYFCASSPSGDEYNSPLHFGNGTRLTVT.

The rearrangement joins TRBV7-6 to TRBJ1-2; no reliable D call. The germline gives CDR1 SGHVS, CDR2 FNYEAQ. The V end lost 4 bases, the J end lost 8 bases, and 20 bases lay between the germline ends. There are 15 residues in the CDR3. The CDR3 is CASSSYGRTAHGYTF. Here the CDR3 DNA reads TGTGCCAGCAGCTCTTACGGACGGACGGCTCACGGCTACACCTTC.

V gene TRBV20-1 combines with J gene TRBJ2-7, with D hard to call. This CDR3 has 13 amino acids. CDR1 DFQATT and CDR2 SNEGSKA come from the germline V gene (reference sequence). The V gene lost 3 bases and the J gene lost 6 bases, with 15 bases spanning the gap. CDR3 sequence: CSARSTLWGEQYF. The CDR3 DNA follows: TGCAGTGCTAGGTCGACTCTTTGGGGCGAGCAGTACTTC.

This chain connects TRBV9 to TRBJ1-5; 7 nucleotides agree with TRBD1. This CDR3 comprises 15 residues. J was trimmed by 3 bases and V by 0 bases; bases with no gene match: 3. CDR1 and CDR2 (germline): SGDLS, YYNGEE. CDR3 sequence (DNA): TGTGCCAGCAGCGTAGGACAGGGCTACAATCAGCCCCAGCATTTT. Translating it yields CASSVGQGYNQPQHF. The full variable domain, in which reference TRBV9 and TRBJ1-5 provide the parts outside the CDR3, is DSGVTQTPKHLITATGQRVTLRCSPRSGDLSVYWYQQSLDQGLQFLIQYYNGEERAKGNILERFSAQQFPDLHSELNLSSLELGDSALYFCASSVGQGYNQPQHFGDGTRLSIL.

The V gene is TRBV7-2, the J gene TRBJ2-5; D unresolved. Trimming took 0 bases from V and 7 from J, leaving 9 bases between them. The CDR3 is made up of 13 amino acids. CDR1 is SGHTA, CDR2 FQGNSA, per germline. CDR3 protein: CASSLAGSGTQYF. CDR3 nucleotides: TGTGCCAGCAGCTTAGCGGGTTCTGGGACCCAGTACTTC.

This clonotype was counted between two and nine times. The chain has TRBV24-1 and TRBJ1-2; D is undetermined. Germline loops: CDR1 KGHDR, CDR2 SFDVKD. The CDR3 covers 14 residues. Trimming shortened V by 2 bases and J by 0 bases, and 6 bases separated the two germline ends. CDR3 DNA: TGTGCCACCAGTGATTCCCGAACTAACTATGGCTACACCTTC. Protein product: CATSDSRTNYGYTF.

This clonotype has more than one count but fewer than ten. The chain links TRBV7-3 to TRBJ2-1; 11 nucleotides match TRBD2. The CDR3 contains 18 residues. V shed 3 bases, J shed 2 bases, and the junction held 9 bases outside the gene matches. Per germline, CDR1 SGHTA and CDR2 FQGTGA. The DNA of the CDR3 is TGTGCCAGCAGCTTCTTAGCGGGAGGGCAAATAACCTACAATGAGCAGTTCTTC. Its protein product is CASSFLAGGQITYNEQFF.

The chain links TRBV10-3 to TRBJ2-2; possibly TRBD1 for D (5 bases). The V end was cut by 4 bases, the J end by 5 bases, with 17 bases between. Germline V lookup: CDR1 ENHRY, CDR2 SYGVKD. The length of the CDR3 is 16 residues. The CDR3 DNA is TGTGCCATCAGTGGGCTCTCAGGGAAGGGTACCGGGGAGCTGTTTTTT. This codes for CAISGLSGKGTGELFF.

This clonotype was counted only a few times. The chain uses TRBV10-3 and TRBJ1-1; TRBD1 matches 9 bases. Germline V gene sequence: CDR1 ENHRY, CDR2 SYGVKD. V shed 5 bases and J 7 bases; nucleotides not matched to a gene: 20. CDR3 length equals 18 residues. The CDR3 DNA is TGTGCCATCAGTAATACGGGACAGGGAAATTTGAGGGCGTTTGAAGCTTTCTTT. Translation gives CAISNTGQGNLRAFEAFF.

This clonotype was detected many times. The chain couples TRBV12-3 or TRBV12-4 to TRBJ2-7, with D perhaps being TRBD1 or TRBD2 (5 bases each). CDR3 length equals 19 residues. Trimming cost V 0 bases and J 5 bases, with 26 bases left between them. DNA for the CDR3: TGTGCCAGCAGTTTAGCGCGGATCGGGGCAGGGAAAGTTATCCACGAGCAGTACTTC. Protein: CASSLARIGAGKVIHEQYF.

This clonotype came up a few times. This rearrangement joins TRBV7-9 to TRBJ2-5, with 9 bases aligning to TRBD1. The germline gives CDR1 SEHNR, CDR2 FQNEAQ (reference sequence). This CDR3 is built from 14 residues. The trim removed 4 bases at V and 5 bases at J, leaving 5 bases unmatched. The CDR3 coding sequence is TGTGCCAGCAGCTCCGAAACAGGGGGCGAGACCCAGTACTTC. It is translated as CASSSETGGETQYF.

J is TRBJ2-2 and V is TRBV5-6; 7 bases line up with TRBD2. V gave up 5 bases and J gave up 1 base; unmatched junction bases: 26. The V gene's germline CDR1 is SGHDT and CDR2 YYEEEE. The CDR3 has 22 residues. The CDR3 DNA reads TGTGCCAGCAGTCCTCTTAAGCGTGCAGGGCCGATGGCTAGCGGGAACACCGGGGAGCTGTTTTTT. The encoded protein is CASSPLKRAGPMASGNTGELFF.

This clonotype came up many times. The V and J genes are TRBV15 and TRBJ2-2, with D unresolved. The germline CDR1 and CDR2 sequences are LNHNV and YYDKDF (reference sequence). Between the trimmed V and J ends, which lost 0 bases and 7 bases, there was a span of 15 bases. The CDR3 sequence is 16 residues long. In nucleotides, the CDR3 is TGTGCCACCAGCAGAGATCTCTTCCAGGCCTTCGGGGAGCTGTTTTTT. Translated, it gives CATSRDLFQAFGELFF.

About this clonotype: A much larger clone lies a single base off, so this may be a read error. V usage is TRBV7-2 and J usage is TRBJ2-1, with 7 nucleotides matching TRBD1. Germline loops: CDR1 SGHTA, CDR2 FQGNSA. This CDR3 comprises 15 residues. In nucleotides, the CDR3 is TGTGCCTGCAGCTCATGGACAGGAACCTACAATGAGCAGTTCTTC. Translating it yields CACSSWTGTYNEQFF. The whole variable domain, filled in from reference TRBV7-2 and TRBJ2-1, reads GAGVSQSPSNKVTEKGKDVELRCDPISGHTALYWYRQSLGQGLEFLIYFQGNSAPDKSGLPSDRFSAERTGGSVSTLTIQRTQQEDSAVYLCACSSWTGTYNEQFFGPGTRLTVL.

This clonotype was seen ten or more times. The chain uses TRBV30 and TRBJ1-1, with no clear D. This CDR3 region has 13 residues. The germline V gene encodes CDR1 GTSNPN and CDR2 SVGIG (reference sequence). V lost 0 bases and J lost 1, with 6 bases in between. CDR3 DNA: TGTGCCTGGAGTGTCACCCAGAACACTGAAGCTTTCTTT. Its protein is CAWSVTQNTEAFF.